Sequencing of this TCR beta chain was carried out in a study of cytomegalovirus exposure and HLA in healthy donors (dated by TCRdb to the late 2010s). About the investigation overall: An earlier analysis of approximately 640 of the donors reported approximately 300 Gb of sequence data and 100 million to 130 million unique TCR beta sequences from some 180 million T cells. An early release that covered some 630 HLA-typed donors contained approximately 300 gigabases of sequencing data and around 80 million unique TCR sequences. The genetic ancestry cluster associated with self-reported Caucasian donors included about 81% of the 300 to 400 genotyped donors. The study aimed to test whether signatures of past pathogen exposure could be identified by cataloging public T cell receptors. The study profiled the T cell repertoires of hundreds of subjects by immunosequencing and related them to cytomegalovirus serostatus. Besides the first cohort of hundreds of subjects, a separate validation cohort made up of 95 to 150 different subjects was used. To predict cytomegalovirus infection status, the study brought together high-throughput TCR immunosequencing, statistical association of individual TCRs with disease status, and machine learning. A later analysis re-analyzed previously published TCR beta repertoires from 600 to 850 donors and added high-resolution HLA genotyping to study TCR occurrence patterns. In the later analysis, no new phenotypic data were used to find candidate immune exposures; instead, reliance was placed on TCR beta sequences and their occurrence across donors. An earlier analysis of some 600 of the donors applied high-throughput TCR beta sequencing to assess whether each TCR beta V gene segment acted as functional or pseudogenic. Alongside the repertoire data, information on donor age, sex, ethnicity and CMV serostatus was compiled. A later genetic analysis used genome-wide SNP genotypes for about 60% of the roughly 700 donors, treating that subset as a discovery cohort. Every discovery cohort repertoire had been produced on one sequencing platform. Class I and class II HLA loci were covered by the typing at four-digit resolution. Typing coverage differed by locus: A, B, C, DRB1 and DQB1 were typed in roughly 620-630 donors, DQA1 in about 550, DPA1 in around 600, and DPB1 in approximately 450. Five DR-DQ haplotypes were treated as single units for association and clustering because of strong linkage in the cohort. Among roughly 370 genotyped donors of the cohort, an average of approximately 240,000 unique TCR beta nucleotide sequences were sequenced per donor, about a sixth of them non-productive.

About this clone: Its antigen specificity is not known. Nothing much larger sits one base from this clone, and base qualities are not available.

The cohort comprised 670 or so healthy bone marrow donors. Cohort members were all nominally healthy when sampled, although unrecorded immune exposures were likely present. The donor tested CMV seronegative and was one of the 352 seronegative cohort members. A peripheral blood sample was provided by each donor, and peripheral blood mononuclear cells were used for TCR beta sequencing. Genomic DNA extraction from the blood cell samples was performed with the Qiagen DNeasy Blood Extraction Kit. Per the germline V gene (reference sequence), SGHNT is the CDR1 and YYREEE is the CDR2. From the cysteine through the phenylalanine, the CDR3 covers 15 amino acids. The kept DNA is CDR3 alone, 45 bases in frame from the first base. V and J are truncated by 4 bases and 4 bases respectively, leaving an intervening sequence of 17 bases. Preparation of the library involved the immunoSEQ multiplex PCR assay. For the multiplex PCR, a mixture combining 60 forward primers for TCR Vbeta segments and 13 reverse primers for TCR Jbeta segments was used. The CDR3 region of rearranged TCR beta genes was amplified from genomic DNA with a multiplex PCR assay. On the Illumina HiSeq System, the amplified TCR beta libraries were sequenced as 87-base-pair reads. On the study's bioinformatics: A later analysis counted about 82 million unique TCR beta chains across the 650 to 800 repertoires, and roughly 9.9 million of these chains were shared by at least two donors. A nearest-neighbor algorithm error-corrected the raw reads and collapsed the reads into unique sequences, merging closely related sequences to remove PCR and sequencing errors. CDR3 sequences were aligned to IMGT reference sequences to assign V, D and J gene segments. For a sequence to be retained, a match of at least six nucleotides to both a V gene segment and a J gene segment was required. A rearrangement was called productive if the CDR3 had no stop codons and remained in frame with V and J, and every other rearrangement was called non-productive. Following IMGT convention, CDR3 was defined as the stretch from the second conserved V-encoded cysteine up to the conserved J-encoded phenylalanine. The earlier analysis of around 640 of the donors excluded sequences that lacked an unambiguous match to a single V gene segment. In an earlier analysis of 587 of the donors, a V segment was called functional when productive rearrangements were above 56.7%, and segregating when the standard deviation between donors exceeded 5%. A statistical classification framework was developed to diagnose cytomegalovirus status using the catalog of TCR beta chain sequences. In a later analysis, TCR nucleotide sequences were compared against IMGT/GENE-DB human TR gene sequences so that V and J genes could be assigned. Using the TCRdist pipeline, a later analysis assigned CDR3 sequences along with most-parsimonious VDJ recombination scenarios. A later analysis defined each TCR beta chain by its CDR3 amino acid sequence plus V-gene family, and excluded reads lacking a unique V-gene family. A later analysis removed 500 to 600 highly shared, low-generation-probability nucleotide sequences to deal with suspected cross-contamination and a sequencing artifact. In a later analysis, a clonal expansion index was calculated for each public chain from normalized within-repertoire ranks of inferred template counts. In a later analysis, generation probabilities were computed using a VDJ recombination model fitted to out-of-frame rearrangements, and the results were checked against IGoR. In a later analysis, hypergeometric tests were used to score TCR-TCR, TCR-HLA and TCR-CMV co-occurrence, with a repertoire-size bias correction applied to TCR pairs. To estimate false discovery rates, a later analysis permuted the HLA or CMV assignments 20 times. In a later analysis, co-occurring TCRs were grouped using DBSCAN, with TCRdist sequence similarity added in when clustering inside HLA-allele-positive subsets. Co-occurrence clustering excluded repertoires with fewer than 30,000 or more than 120,000 public chains, plus five with anomalous nucleotide sharing. What TCRdb holds here is the immuneACCESS table cut down to in-frame rearrangements. Part of the clones is not present; checked against another copy, under half of the missing clones reflect an unresolved V gene, and the others are unexplained. The V and J calls and clone size come from that table; D and trimming were worked out from the DNA. A total of 100,000 or so clones appear in this sample, 80% to 90% of them only once. The biggest ten clones account for roughly 1.5% of the sample.

Beyond this particular receptor, the publication reports: According to a later analysis, most CMV-associated TCR beta chains appeared to be HLA-restricted, and the HLA associations seemed to be driven largely by CMV exposure. According to a later genetic analysis, donors in an Asian-associated ancestry cluster had fewer N-insertions in productive TCRs than the approximately 670-donor mean. According to a later analysis, TCR association rates differed among HLA loci, with DRB1 alleles showing the most associated TCRs and HLA-C alleles showing the fewest. In vitro tests confirmed that a few of the cytomegalovirus-associated TCR beta chains recognize cytomegalovirus antigens. This cohort had only TCR beta chains sequenced, and the lack of alpha or paired-chain data limited which features could be detected. In both the original and validation cohorts, the classifier was reported to diagnose cytomegalovirus status with high specificity and sensitivity. In a later analysis, HLA-associated TCR beta chains were found to be more clonally expanded and to have lower generation probabilities than equally common non-associated chains. The sequencing pipeline was judged likely to have produced a cluster of highly shared sequence variants as a technical artifact. At a false discovery rate of 0.05, a later analysis linked 16,951 TCR beta sequences to specific HLA alleles. Correlated functional status among segregating V segments might reflect linkage disequilibrium, but an unknown experimental factor could not be ruled out. Because the 87-base-pair reads could not distinguish some IMGT-functional V segments, including TRBV6-2 and TRBV6-3, those segments were excluded. Strong co-occurrence of HLA alleles, especially DR and DQ, made assigning TCR associations to individual alleles difficult. Across donors, most TCR sequences were observed very rarely, whereas some public TCRs were present in many individuals. Immune exposure information for the cohort was limited to CMV serostatus. The authors suggested that the approach could potentially be generalized to other disease states and immunological phenotypes. Approximately 16 rarely observed V segments, including chromosome 9 orphons, were excluded from the earlier analysis of several hundred of the donors because counts were too low. Broadly in line with IMGT annotations, most TCR beta V segments showed up in productive rearrangements about 87% or about 30% of the time in an earlier analysis of approximately 600 of the donors. A further reported finding was that TCR beta sequences accurately predicted the HLA-A and HLA-B alleles for most subjects in the first cohort. A total of about 150 TCR beta chains were listed by the study as associated with cytomegalovirus. HLA typing was unavailable for some donors at each locus, so association tests used only the typed subset. Several of the top co-occurrence clusters appeared to be linked to parvovirus B19, influenza, CMV and Epstein-Barr virus, according to a later analysis. In a later genetic analysis, a missense DCLRE1C variant was associated with V-gene and J-gene trimming of TCR beta chains, and the association was replicated in an independent cohort. Roughly uniform sequencing depth across donors was assumed in presence/absence analyses, although this assumption may not hold.

The TCR comes from a middle-aged man in good health and CMV-seronegative. The chain employs TRBV5-4 and TRBJ1-2; TRBD1 could be the D gene, as 5 bases match. The sequenced sample consisted of PBMCs. The CDR3 loop reads CASSPQARGGYGYTF. The nucleotides read TGTGCCAGCAGCCCCCAAGCGCGGGGCGGCTATGGCTACACCTTC.